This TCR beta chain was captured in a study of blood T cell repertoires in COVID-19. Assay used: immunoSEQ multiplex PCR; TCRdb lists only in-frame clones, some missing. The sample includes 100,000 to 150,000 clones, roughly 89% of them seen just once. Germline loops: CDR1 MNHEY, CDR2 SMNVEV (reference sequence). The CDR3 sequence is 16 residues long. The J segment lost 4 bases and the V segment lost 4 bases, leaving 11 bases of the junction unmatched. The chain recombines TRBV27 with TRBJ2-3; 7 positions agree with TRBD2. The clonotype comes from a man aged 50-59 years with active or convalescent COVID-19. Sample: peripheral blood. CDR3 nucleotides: TGTGCCAGCAGTTCGACCCCGGGACTAAGATCAGATACGCAGTATTTT. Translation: CASSSTPGLRSDTQYF.